The 29 T cell receptor beta chains listed next were all sequenced from one sample in a study of T cell repertoires in cytomegalovirus infection. No antigen has been assigned to these receptors. MiXCR, applied by TCRdb to the reads, yields one record per CDR3 protein. In the table there are over 250,000 distinct CDR3 sequences, roughly a fifth of which are singletons. The source material was cultured PBMCs, sampled from culture after CMV antigen stimulation. The receptors here all came from a human donor in good health (CMV status not recorded). Some clones in this sample may be carry-over from other donors' samples.

This clonotype was observed many times. The gene calls are TRBV6-2 or TRBV6-3 and TRBJ2-7; the match to TRBD2 covers 10 bases. The CDR3 runs to 14 residues. The V gene's germline CDR1 is MNHEY and CDR2 SVGEGT. J gave up 8 bases and V 2 bases, and 6 bases lay outside the gene matches. CDR3 residues: CASSYPGTSEQQYV. The CDR3 DNA reads TGTGCCAGCAGTTACCCCGGGACTAGCGAACAGCAGTACGTC.

The rearrangement uses TRBV4-1 and TRBJ2-2; D is unclear. From germline, CDR1 is MGHRA and CDR2 YSYEKL. The CDR3 runs 18 residues. Trimming pared 0 bases from V and 3 bases from J, leaving 17 bases between. The CDR3 sequence is CASSQDLGTPAYTGELFF. CDR3 sequence (DNA): TGCGCCAGCAGCCAAGATCTAGGAACACCAGCCTACACCGGGGAGCTGTTTTTT.

The gene calls are TRBV12-3 or TRBV12-4 and TRBJ2-1; TRBD1 agrees at 9 bases. The V gene end was trimmed by 6 bases and the J gene end by 7 bases; junction bases not matched to a gene: 7. This CDR3 region has 14 residues. The CDR3 coding sequence is TGTGCCAGCAGGAGCGGGACAGGGTTTAATGAGCAGTTCTTC. Encoded protein: CASRSGTGFNEQFF.

The V call is TRBV5-6, the J call TRBJ2-7; 12 positions match TRBD1. J gave up 2 bases and V 4 bases, and 4 bases lay outside the gene matches. In germline, CDR1 is SGHDT, CDR2 YYEEEE. This CDR3 comprises 15 residues. CDR3 DNA sequence: TGTGCCAGCAGCGGCCGGGACAGGGGGCCCTACGAGCAGTACGTC. Translated: CASSGRDRGPYEQYV.

This clonotype has at least ten counts. The chain joins TRBV7-9 to TRBJ1-5; D unresolved. V lost 4 bases and J 7 bases, leaving 8 bases between the germline ends. The CDR3 covers 12 residues. The germline V gene encodes CDR1 SEHNR and CDR2 FQNEAQ (reference sequence). CDR3 nucleotides: TGTGCCAGCAGCTCTACCCGGCAGCCCCAGCATTTT. Translated: CASSSTRQPQHF.

Ten or more counts support this clonotype. The V call is TRBV6-2 or TRBV6-3, the J call TRBJ2-1, with D tentatively TRBD2 (6 bases). The germline CDR1 and CDR2 sequences are MNHEY and SVGEGT. The CDR3 covers 14 residues. V was trimmed by 6 bases and J by 2 bases, leaving 11 bases between them. This CDR3 is CASRVSGAYNEQFF. DNA for the CDR3: TGTGCCAGCAGAGTTAGCGGAGCCTACAATGAGCAGTTCTTC.

At least ten counts were recorded for this clonotype. The gene calls are TRBV7-9 and TRBJ2-3, with no clear D. The CDR3 covers 14 residues. The germline CDR1 and CDR2 sequences are SEHNR and FQNEAQ (reference sequence). Trimming removed 1 base at V and 6 bases at J, with 11 bases between. CDR3 coding DNA: TGTGCCAGCAGCTTAGGAAGGTCGTTGGATACGCAGTATTTT. Amino acid sequence: CASSLGRSLDTQYF.

The chain carries TRBV6-2 or TRBV6-3 and TRBJ2-5; 7 nucleotides match TRBD1. This CDR3 has 14 amino acids. Germline V gene data show CDR1 as MNHEY and CDR2 as SVGEGT. The V segment lost 5 bases and the J segment 2 bases; nucleotides outside the gene matches: 5. The CDR3 nucleotides read TGTGCCAGCAGTCACGGGACAGTTCAAGAGACCCAGTACTTC. Its protein is CASSHGTVQETQYF.

This chain uses TRBV20-1 with TRBJ1-3; D ambiguous. This CDR3 is 15 amino acids long. The V gene lost 3 bases and the J gene lost 2 bases, with 14 bases spanning the gap. The V gene's germline CDR1 is DFQATT and CDR2 SNEGSKA (reference sequence). This CDR3 is CSASLGASPGNTIYF. CDR3 in DNA: TGCAGTGCTAGTTTAGGAGCTTCTCCTGGAAACACCATATATTTT.

This clonotype showed up many times. The rearrangement uses TRBV7-6 and TRBJ2-1; TRBD2 agrees at 10 bases. Germline V gene sequence: CDR1 SGHVS, CDR2 FNYEAQ. Losses at the gene ends were 1 base for V and 10 bases for J; bases not matched to a gene: 7. There are 15 residues in the CDR3. In DNA form, the CDR3 reads TGTGCCAGCAGCTTAGAGCTAGCGGGAGTTAGGGAGCAGTTCTTC. Its translation: CASSLELAGVREQFF. The entire variable domain, with the rest obtained from reference TRBV7-6 and TRBJ2-1, is as follows: GAGVSQSPRYKVTKRGQDVALRCDPISGHVSLYWYRQALGQGPEFLTYFNYEAQQDKSGLPNDRFSAERPEGSISTLTIQRTEQRDSAMYRCASSLELAGVREQFFGPGTRLTVL.

This chain links TRBV12-3 or TRBV12-4 with TRBJ1-5, with D possibly TRBD1 on 5 matching bases. V shed 5 bases and J shed 10 bases, with 18 bases lying between them. This CDR3 is 14 amino acids long. CDR3 nucleotide sequence: TGTGCCAGCAGTCTTGACAGAAGTTCTTCCCCCCAGCATTTT. Protein sequence: CASSLDRSSSPQHF.

The chain links TRBV10-3 to TRBJ2-2, with 7 bases identical to TRBD1. Per germline, CDR1 ENHRY and CDR2 SYGVKD. V was pared by 6 bases and J by 1 base, with 5 bases of the junction left unmatched. The length of the CDR3 is 15 residues. CDR3 in DNA: TGTGCCATCAGCCAAGGACAGGAGAACACCGGGGAGCTGTTTTTT. Its protein is CAISQGQENTGELFF.

This clonotype was observed a few times. The gene calls are TRBV6-2 or TRBV6-3 and TRBJ2-3, with 9 positions matching TRBD2. The germline CDR1 and CDR2 sequences are MNHEY and SVGEGT. J gave up 3 bases and V 0 bases, and 7 bases lay outside the gene matches. The CDR3 has 17 amino acids. The CDR3: CASSYSRLAGWTDTQYF. The CDR3, as DNA: TGTGCCAGCAGTTACTCGAGGCTAGCGGGATGGACAGATACGCAGTATTTT.

This sequence joins TRBV19 and TRBJ2-1; a weak D match, TRBD2 (5 bases). Germline loops: CDR1 LNHDA, CDR2 SQIVND (reference sequence). This CDR3 region has 16 residues. Trimming pared 6 bases from V and 9 bases from J, leaving 24 bases between. The CDR3 spells CASSPRELSGGSEQFF. The CDR3 region has the DNA TGTGCCAGTAGCCCCCGTGAATTGTCCGGAGGTAGTGAGCAGTTCTTC. The complete variable domain, with remaining parts taken from reference TRBV19 and TRBJ2-1, reads DGGITQSPKYLFRKEGQNVTLSCEQNLNHDAMYWYRQDPGQGLRLIYYSQIVNDFQKGDIAEGYSVSREKKESFPLTVTSAQKNPTAFYLCASSPRELSGGSEQFFGPGTRLTVL.

This chain joins TRBV5-1 and TRBJ1-4; D not resolved. Germline CDR1 reads SGHRS; CDR2 reads YFSETQ. Trimming pared 0 bases from V and 3 bases from J, leaving 9 bases between. There are 15 residues in the CDR3. The CDR3 DNA reads TGCGCCAGCAGCTTGGGCAGGAACGCTAATGAAAAACTGTTTTTT. Amino acid sequence: CASSLGRNANEKLFF.

This clonotype was seen only a few times. The chain employs TRBV15 and TRBJ1-1; D is uncertain. The germline gives CDR1 LNHNV, CDR2 YYDKDF (reference sequence). V shed 6 bases and J shed 1 base, with 12 bases lying between them. The CDR3 is made up of 14 amino acids. The CDR3 bases are TGTGCCACCAGTAGACAAAGAGCGAACACTGAAGCTTTCTTT. This gives the protein CATSRQRANTEAFF.

This clonotype has a handful of counts. The V call is TRBV5-6, the J call TRBJ2-2; 9 nucleotides line up with TRBD2. Germline CDR1 reads SGHDT; CDR2 reads YYEEEE. With 4 bases clipped from V and 3 bases from J, the junction kept 7 bases outside the gene matches. This CDR3 comprises 16 residues. CDR3 coding DNA: TGTGCCAGCAGCCTACAGACTAGCGGATACACCGGGGAGCTGTTTTTT. Its translation: CASSLQTSGYTGELFF.

This clonotype was observed many times. The V call is TRBV7-6, the J call TRBJ2-2; D gene uncertain. This CDR3 contains 16 residues. Trimming pared 0 bases from V and 0 bases from J, leaving 8 bases between. Germline CDR1 reads SGHVS; CDR2 reads FNYEAQ. Here the CDR3 DNA reads TGTGCCAGCAGCTTAGCGATACGGGCGAACACCGGGGAGCTGTTTTTT. Its protein is CASSLAIRANTGELFF.

The genes are TRBV30 and TRBJ2-4, with 7 positions matching TRBD1. This CDR3 has 14 amino acids. Per the germline V gene, CDR1 is GTSNPN and CDR2 is SVGIG (reference sequence). J lost 1 base, V lost 8 bases, and 8 bases had no gene match. The CDR3 DNA reads as TGTGCCCTAAGACAGGGCATCGCCAAAAACATTCAGTACTTC. Translated: CALRQGIAKNIQYF.

This clonotype has more than one count but fewer than ten. The chain is built from TRBV7-2 and TRBJ2-7; D possibly corresponds to TRBD1 (5 bases). CDR3 length: 13 residues. V lost 4 bases to trimming and J lost 7 bases, with 14 bases between them. CDR1 is SGHTA and CDR2 is FQGNSA in the germline V gene. Here the CDR3 DNA reads TGTGCCAGCAGCTCCAGGGCCTCGGGTGAGCAGTACTTC. Translation: CASSSRASGEQYF.

This clonotype was observed a handful of times. V and J are TRBV4-3 and TRBJ1-5; D may be TRBD1 (6 bases). Germline assignment: CDR1 LGHNA and CDR2 YSLEER. CDR3 length equals 14 residues. V lost 0 bases and J lost 6, with 9 bases in between. The CDR3 DNA reads TGCGCCAGCAGCCAAGATCTCAGGGGTCAGCCCCAGCATTTT. Protein: CASSQDLRGQPQHF.

This clonotype was recorded only once. The gene calls are TRBV6-2 or TRBV6-3 and TRBJ2-7; no firm D call. The CDR3 length is 14 residues. The ends were cut back, 0 bases at V and 2 bases at J, with 8 bases in the middle. Germline CDR1 MNHEY, CDR2 SVGEGT. CDR3 sequence: CASSYSSPAYEQYF. CDR3 nucleotides: TGTGCCAGCAGTTACTCCTCCCCTGCCTACGAGCAGTACTTC.

The chain recombines TRBV7-2 with TRBJ1-6; possibly TRBD1 for D (6 bases). Trimming cost V 5 bases and J 11 bases, with 10 bases left between them. The CDR3 spans 12 residues. Germline-derived CDR1 and CDR2 are SGHTA and FQGNSA. Here the CDR3 DNA reads TGTGCCAGCAGCCCCGGGACAACACCCCTCCACTTT. Its protein product is CASSPGTTPLHF. Full variable domain (rest looked up from reference TRBV7-2 and TRBJ1-6): GAGVSQSPSNKVTEKGKDVELRCDPISGHTALYWYRQSLGQGLEFLIYFQGNSAPDKSGLPSDRFSAERTGGSVSTLTIQRTQQEDSAVYLCASSPGTTPLHFGNGTRLTVT.

This clonotype occurred many times. This chain links TRBV7-8 with TRBJ2-1; 8 nucleotides agree with TRBD2. Trimming cost V 5 bases and J 7 bases; bases outside gene matches: 16. CDR1 and CDR2 (germline): SGHVS, FQNEAQ. The CDR3 consists of 17 residues. This CDR3 reads CASSPSTSGPRVNEQFF. CDR3 nucleotides: TGTGCCAGCAGCCCCTCTACTAGCGGCCCAAGGGTGAATGAGCAGTTCTTC.

The chain couples TRBV19 to TRBJ2-2; tentatively, D is TRBD1 or TRBD2 (5 bases each). Looked up from germline, CDR1 is LNHDA and CDR2 is SQIVND (reference sequence). This CDR3 is built from 15 residues. V gave up 7 bases and J gave up 7 bases, with 19 bases separating them. In DNA form, the CDR3 reads TGTGCCAGTACCCCCACGCGAGGGGTAGTCGGGGAGCTGTTTTTT. This sequence encodes CASTPTRGVVGELFF.

The chain is built from TRBV20-1 and TRBJ2-4, with TRBD2 identical over 7 bases. Germline V gives CDR1 DFQATT, CDR2 SNEGSKA (reference sequence). This CDR3 comprises 13 residues. V lost 6 bases, J lost 7 bases, and 9 bases stayed unmatched. This CDR3 is CSARGVGGNIQYF. The DNA of the CDR3 is TGCAGTGCCCGAGGGGTCGGGGGGAACATTCAGTACTTC.

The rearrangement joins TRBV6-2 or TRBV6-3 to TRBJ1-6; no definite D call. The CDR3 runs 15 residues. Per the germline V gene, CDR1 is MNHEY and CDR2 is SVGEGT. The V end was cut by 6 bases, the J end by 12 bases, with 21 bases between. The CDR3 region is CASRPGSARILPLHF. The CDR3 coding sequence is TGTGCCAGCAGACCCGGGTCCGCGAGGATATTACCCCTCCACTTT.

CDR3 in DNA: TGTGCCAGCAGCGAGGGGGGGGGGATTGACATTCAGTACTTC. As protein: CASSEGGGIDIQYF. V usage is TRBV7-1 and J usage is TRBJ2-4, with a tentative D call TRBD2 (7 bases). TRBV7-1 is reported as an ORF; its role is uncertain. V shed 5 bases and J shed 8 bases, with 16 bases lying between them. This CDR3 has 14 amino acids.

A few counts support this clonotype. The chain carries TRBV7-2 and TRBJ2-2; possibly TRBD2 for D (6 bases). V was clipped by 2 bases and J by 5 bases, with 12 bases between them. The CDR3 covers 15 residues. The V gene's germline CDR1 is SGHTA and CDR2 FQGNSA. CDR3 coding DNA: TGTGCCAGCAGCTTAAGGCTAGCGCCGACCGGGGAGCTGTTTTTT. Its protein is CASSLRLAPTGELFF.